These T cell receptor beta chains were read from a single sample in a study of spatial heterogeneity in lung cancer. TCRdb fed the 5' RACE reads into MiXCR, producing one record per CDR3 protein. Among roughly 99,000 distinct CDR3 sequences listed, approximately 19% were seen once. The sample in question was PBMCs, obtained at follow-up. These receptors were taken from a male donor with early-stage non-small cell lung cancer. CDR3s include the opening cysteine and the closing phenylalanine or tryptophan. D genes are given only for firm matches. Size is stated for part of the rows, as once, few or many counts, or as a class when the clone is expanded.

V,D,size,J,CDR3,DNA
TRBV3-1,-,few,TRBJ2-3,CASSQDRYDTQYF,TGTGCCAGCAGCCAAGATCGATACGATACGCAGTATTTT
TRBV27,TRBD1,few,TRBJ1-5,CASSSNQGGGNQPQHF,TGTGCCAGCAGTTCAAACCAGGGGGGTGGCAATCAGCCCCAGCATTTT
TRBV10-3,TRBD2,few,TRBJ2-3,CAISDPGTSGRRDTQYF,TGTGCCATCAGTGACCCCGGGACTAGCGGGAGGAGAGATACGCAGTATTTT
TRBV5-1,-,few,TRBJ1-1,CASSFRDRSDTEAFF,TGCGCCAGCAGCTTCCGGGACCGGTCGGACACTGAAGCTTTCTTT
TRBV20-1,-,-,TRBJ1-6,CSARGATVTNSPLHF,TGCAGTGCTAGAGGGGCAACCGTTACCAATTCACCCCTCCACTTT
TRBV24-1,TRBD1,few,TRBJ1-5,CATSDGTGGFGQPQHF,TGTGCCACCAGTGACGGGACAGGGGGATTTGGTCAGCCCCAGCATTTT
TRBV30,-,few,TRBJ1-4,CAWSVYRGSHEKLFF,TGTGCCTGGAGTGTATACCGGGGGTCCCATGAAAAACTGTTTTTT
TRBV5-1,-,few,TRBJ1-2,CASSYQDGRYGYTF,TGCGCCAGCAGCTACCAAGACGGACGCTATGGCTACACCTTC
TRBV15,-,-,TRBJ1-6,CATSREWGPRRDSPLHF,TGTGCCACCAGCAGAGAATGGGGACCCCGTCGGGATTCACCCCTCCACTTT
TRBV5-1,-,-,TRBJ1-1,CASSLSGDTEAFF,TGCGCCAGCAGCTTGTCAGGGGACACTGAAGCTTTCTTT
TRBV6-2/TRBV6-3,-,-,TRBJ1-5,CASGRPDQPQHF,TGTGCCAGCGGAAGACCGGATCAGCCCCAGCATTTT
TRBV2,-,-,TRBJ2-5,CASREGQETQYF,TGTGCCAGCAGGGAGGGTCAAGAGACCCAGTACTTC
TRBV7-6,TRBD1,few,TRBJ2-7,CASSLAPGGYPYEQYF,TGTGCCAGCAGCTTAGCCCCAGGGGGCTACCCCTACGAGCAGTACTTC
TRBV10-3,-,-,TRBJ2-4,CAISSGKNIQYF,TGTGCCATCTCCTCAGGCAAAAACATTCAGTACTTC
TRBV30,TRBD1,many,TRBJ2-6,CAWSVRQGAQSGANVLTF,TGTGCCTGGAGTGTACGTCAGGGGGCGCAATCTGGGGCCAACGTCCTGACTTTC
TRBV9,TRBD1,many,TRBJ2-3,CASSRRDRASTDTQYF,TGTGCCAGCAGCAGACGGGACAGAGCTAGCACAGATACGCAGTATTTT
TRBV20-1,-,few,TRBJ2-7,CSARELGYEQYF,TGCAGTGCTAGAGAATTGGGATACGAGCAGTACTTC
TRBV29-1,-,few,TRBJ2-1,CSVERPGSYNEQFF,TGCAGCGTTGAACGACCCGGCTCCTACAATGAGCAGTTCTTC
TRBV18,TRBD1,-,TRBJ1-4,CASSPGTGGPTNEKLFF,TGTGCCAGCTCACCAGGGACAGGGGGCCCAACTAATGAAAAACTGTTTTTT
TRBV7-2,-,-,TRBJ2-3,CASSFDKVGTDTQYF,TGTGCCAGCAGCTTTGACAAGGTTGGCACAGATACGCAGTATTTT
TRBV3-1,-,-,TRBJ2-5,CASSQDHWIRRGAVDETQYF,TGTGCCAGCAGCCAAGATCACTGGATAAGGAGGGGGGCGGTGGATGAGACCCAGTACTTC
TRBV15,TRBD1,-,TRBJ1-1,CATSRDRDRPLTEAFF,TGTGCCACCAGCAGGGACCGGGACAGGCCCCTCACTGAAGCTTTCTTT
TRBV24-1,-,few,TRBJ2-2,CATSDLLGAGTNTGELFF,TGTGCCACCAGTGATCTTCTCGGCGCAGGGACGAACACCGGGGAGCTGTTTTTT
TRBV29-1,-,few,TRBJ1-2,CSADPPTEGYTF,TGCAGCGCCGACCCACCGACGGAAGGCTACACCTTC
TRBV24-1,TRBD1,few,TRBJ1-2,CATSETGSRGYGYTF,TGTGCCACCAGTGAGACAGGGTCCAGAGGCTATGGCTACACCTTC
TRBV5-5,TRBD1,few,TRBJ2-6,CASSLTRQGYSGANVLTF,TGTGCCAGCAGCTTGACGAGACAGGGTTACTCTGGGGCCAACGTCCTGACTTTC
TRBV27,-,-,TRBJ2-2,CASSLSGVNTGELFF,TGTGCCAGCAGTTTATCCGGGGTAAACACCGGGGAGCTGTTTTTT
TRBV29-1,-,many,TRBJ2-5,CSVEWQGYETQYF,TGCAGCGTTGAGTGGCAGGGGTACGAGACCCAGTACTTC
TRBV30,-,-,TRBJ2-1,CAWYDFREQFF,TGTGCCTGGTATGACTTTCGCGAGCAGTTCTTC
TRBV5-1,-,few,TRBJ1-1,CASSPDGRLNTEAFF,TGCGCCAGCAGCCCGGATGGTAGACTAAACACTGAAGCTTTCTTT
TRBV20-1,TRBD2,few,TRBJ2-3,CSANSPGGSGDTQYF,TGCAGTGCTAACTCCCCCGGGGGGAGCGGTGATACGCAGTATTTT
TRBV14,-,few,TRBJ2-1,CASSPLRTAYNEQFF,TGCGCCAGCAGCCCTCTGCGGACAGCGTACAATGAGCAGTTCTTC
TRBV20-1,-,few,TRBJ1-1,CSASATMNTEAFF,TGCAGTGCTAGTGCGACAATGAACACTGAAGCTTTCTTT
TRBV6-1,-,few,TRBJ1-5,CASRILWGRQPNQPQHF,TGTGCCAGCAGAATCCTGTGGGGGCGGCAACCGAATCAGCCCCAGCATTTT
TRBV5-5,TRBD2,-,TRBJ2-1,CASSVGTSGRVNEQFF,TGTGCCAGCAGCGTTGGGACTAGCGGGAGAGTGAATGAGCAGTTCTTC
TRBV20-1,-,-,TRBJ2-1,CSARSGSSYNEQFF,TGCAGTGCTAGGAGCGGAAGCTCCTACAATGAGCAGTTCTTC
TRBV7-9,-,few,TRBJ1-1,CASSLEGVSTEAFF,TGTGCCAGCAGCTTAGAAGGGGTTTCCACTGAAGCTTTCTTT
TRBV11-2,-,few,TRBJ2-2,CASGTTNTGELFF,TGTGCCAGCGGGACAACGAACACCGGGGAGCTGTTTTTT
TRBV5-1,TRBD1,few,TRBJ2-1,CASSFRTGGDGYNEQFF,TGCGCCAGCAGCTTCCGGACAGGGGGCGACGGCTACAATGAGCAGTTCTTC
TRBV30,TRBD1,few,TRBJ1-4,CAWSPRQGALNEKLFF,TGTGCCTGGAGTCCACGACAGGGCGCCCTTAATGAAAAACTGTTTTTT
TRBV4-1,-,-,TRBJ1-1,CASSQGKGQMNTEAFF,TGCGCCAGCAGCCAAGGCAAAGGACAGATGAACACTGAAGCTTTCTTT
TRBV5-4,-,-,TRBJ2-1,CASSLALAPSGNEQFF,TGTGCCAGCAGCTTGGCCCTGGCCCCATCCGGCAATGAGCAGTTCTTC
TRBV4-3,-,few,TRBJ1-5,CASSSRIGQPQHF,TGCGCCAGCAGCTCCCGGATTGGGCAGCCCCAGCATTTT
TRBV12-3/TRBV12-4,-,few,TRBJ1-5,CASSLGTFGEPQHF,TGTGCCAGCAGTTTAGGGACATTCGGGGAGCCCCAGCATTTT
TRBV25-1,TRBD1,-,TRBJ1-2,CASSETGQGAGGYTF,TGTGCCAGCAGTGAAACTGGACAGGGGGCGGGTGGCTACACCTTC
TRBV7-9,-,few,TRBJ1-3,CASSLQTGTGNTIYF,TGTGCCAGCAGCTTACAAACAGGGACTGGAAACACCATATATTTT
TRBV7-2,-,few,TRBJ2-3,CASSLAIPDTQYF,TGTGCCAGCAGCTTAGCTATCCCAGATACGCAGTATTTT